The 23 T cell receptor beta chains below were found in one sample sequenced in a study of beta chain features in type 1 diabetes. General observations from the study: Type 1 diabetes patients showed a moderate but significant shortening of TCRB CDR3s in all four CD4+ subsets.

Expressed TCRB transcripts got sequenced, as all isolated RNA was reverse transcribed. Assay: immunoSEQ multiplex PCR; the TCRdb copy retains only in-frame clones and omits some. This table holds around 150,000 clones, roughly 60% found once. Their antigens are not known. The sequenced material came from naive CD4+ T cells from blood. The receptors shown here come from a young man with type 1 diabetes.

The V call is TRBV7-2, the J call TRBJ2-7; possibly TRBD1 for D (6 bases). Trimming removed 8 bases at V and 6 bases at J, with 14 bases between. The V gene's germline CDR1 is SGHTA and CDR2 FQGNSA. CDR3 length: 12 residues. In DNA form, the CDR3 reads TGTGCCAGCGCCTCACAGGGTATCGAGCAGTACTTC. It yields the protein CASASQGIEQYF.

The CDR3 region is CASSSWDRAYNEQFF. The CDR3 DNA reads TGTGCCAGCAGTTCCTGGGACAGAGCTTACAATGAGCAGTTCTTC. The J gene is TRBJ2-1, the V gene TRBV27; 7 nucleotides match TRBD1. Losses at the gene ends were 4 bases for V and 4 bases for J; bases not matched to a gene: 7. This CDR3 spans 15 amino acids. Germline assignment: CDR1 MNHEY and CDR2 SMNVEV (reference sequence).

This clone was seen only a few times. The rearrangement links TRBV29-1 to TRBJ2-3; 10 positions match TRBD2. CDR1 SQVTM and CDR2 ANQGSEA come from the germline V gene. This CDR3 is built from 14 residues. V lost 4 bases and J lost 4; bases outside the gene matches: 5. The DNA for the CDR3 is TGCAGCGTTGCGGCTAGCGGGGGCTCAGATACGCAGTATTTT. It translates to CSVAASGGSDTQYF.

This chain joins TRBV29-1 and TRBJ1-2; no reliable D call. Germline V CDR1 and CDR2: SQVTM, ANQGSEA. Trimming removed 4 bases from V and 7 bases from J, with 10 bases in between. The CDR3 loop spans 11 amino acids. The CDR3 reads CSVAAAGGYTF. The CDR3 DNA reads as TGCAGCGTTGCCGCCGCCGGTGGCTACACCTTC.

The count of this clone is one. This chain connects TRBV9 to TRBJ2-2, with 7 bases lining up with TRBD2. In germline, CDR1 is SGDLS, CDR2 YYNGEE. V lost 3 bases to trimming and J lost 2 bases; unmatched junction nucleotides: 4. The CDR3 runs to 15 residues. CDR3 DNA sequence: TGTGCCAGCAGCGGCCGGGACTACAACACCGGGGAGCTGTTTTTT. It encodes CASSGRDYNTGELFF.

This clone has just a few counts. Additional DNA sequences in this sample encode the identical CDR3. This rearrangement joins TRBV28 to TRBJ1-2; weak D call: TRBD1 (5 bases). Germline V CDR1 and CDR2: MDHEN, SYDVKM. V gave up 2 bases and J gave up 4 bases, with 5 bases separating them. The CDR3 covers 12 residues. CDR3 coding DNA: TGTGCCAGCAGTTTAGGGGGCTATGGCTACACCTTC. This sequence encodes CASSLGGYGYTF.

This clone was detected a few times. The same CDR3 is also encoded by other DNA sequences in this sample. This chain joins TRBV29-1 and TRBJ1-1; D uncertain. The CDR3 sequence is 11 residues long. The V end was cut by 5 bases, the J end by 2 bases, with 6 bases between. Germline V gene sequence: CDR1 SQVTM, CDR2 ANQGSEA. The CDR3 loop reads CSVSGNTEAFF. Here the CDR3 DNA reads TGCAGCGTTTCAGGAAACACTGAAGCTTTCTTT. The whole variable domain, remainder taken from reference TRBV29-1 and TRBJ1-1, is SAVISQKPSRDICQRGTSLTIQCQVDSQVTMMFWYRQQPGQSLTLIATANQGSEATYESGFVIDKFPISRPNLTFSTLTVSNMSPEDSSIYLCSVSGNTEAFFGQGTRLTVV.

CDR3 protein: CASSLWSSGTGTDTQYF. The DNA of the CDR3 is TGTGCCAGCAGCTTATGGTCTTCTGGGACAGGAACAGATACGCAGTATTTT. The chain joins TRBV7-2 to TRBJ2-3; 8 bases are shared with TRBD1. With 2 bases clipped from V and 3 bases from J, the junction kept 10 bases outside the gene matches. The germline V gene has CDR1 SGHTA and CDR2 FQGNSA. This CDR3 contains 17 residues.

This clone was seen a few times. The rearrangement uses TRBV9 and TRBJ1-1; D is ambiguous. CDR3 length: 12 residues. CDR1 and CDR2 (germline): SGDLS, YYNGEE. The V and J ends lost 4 bases and 3 bases respectively, with 7 bases between them. CDR3 coding DNA: TGTGCCAGCAGCCCTCGGGACACTGAAGCTTTCTTT. Its translation: CASSPRDTEAFF.

This clone was recorded a few times. This sequence joins TRBV7-2 and TRBJ2-5, with D perhaps assigned TRBD1 or TRBD2 (5 bases each). This CDR3 is built from 15 residues. V gave up 4 bases and J gave up 7 bases, with 19 bases separating them. Germline CDR1 reads SGHTA; CDR2 reads FQGNSA. The chain's CDR3 is CASSSWDGRGGTQYF. CDR3 nucleotide sequence: TGTGCCAGCAGCTCATGGGACGGACGTGGTGGGACCCAGTACTTC. The whole variable domain, filled in from reference TRBV7-2 and TRBJ2-5, reads GAGVSQSPSNKVTEKGKDVELRCDPISGHTALYWYRQSLGQGLEFLIYFQGNSAPDKSGLPSDRFSAERTGGSVSTLTIQRTQQEDSAVYLCASSSWDGRGGTQYFGPGTRLLVL.

This clone appeared once. The V call is TRBV2, the J call TRBJ2-5; D not resolved. The CDR3 totals 12 residues. CDR1 is SNHLY, CDR2 FYNNEI, per germline. The V and J ends lost 8 bases and 2 bases respectively, with 9 bases between them. DNA of the CDR3: TGTGCCAGCGTACTTTTACAAGAGACCCAGTACTTC. It codes for CASVLLQETQYF.

The chain joins TRBV7-2 to TRBJ1-2; possible D gene TRBD1, 5 bases. Germline CDR1 is SGHTA and CDR2 is FQGNSA. The V end lost 1 base, the J end lost 3 bases, and 12 bases lay between the germline ends. The CDR3 contains 15 residues. In DNA form, the CDR3 reads TGTGCCAGCAGCTTAGGCCCAGGGTTTGACTATGGCTACACCTTC. This sequence encodes CASSLGPGFDYGYTF.

This clone has more than one count but fewer than ten. The chain links TRBV7-2 to TRBJ2-3, with D possibly matching TRBD2 (6 bases). V lost 9 bases to trimming and J lost 0 bases, with 13 bases between them. The CDR3 consists of 14 residues. In germline, CDR1 is SGHTA, CDR2 FQGNSA. In DNA form, the CDR3 reads TGTGCCAGTCCGGGAGATCCTAGCACAGATACGCAGTATTTT. Amino acids: CASPGDPSTDTQYF.

This clone was counted between two and nine times. This chain joins TRBV28 and TRBJ1-2, with a weak D call TRBD1 (6 bases). The CDR3 runs 13 residues. Trimming left V 5 bases short and J 8 bases short, with 15 bases between. Germline CDR1 and CDR2: MDHEN and SYDVKM. The CDR3 nucleotides read TGTGCCAGCAGTCCTAGGACAGCGACGGGCTACACCTTC. Translating gives CASSPRTATGYTF.

This chain connects TRBV29-1 to TRBJ2-3; 7 positions match TRBD1. Germline-derived CDR1 and CDR2 are SQVTM and ANQGSEA. The CDR3 sequence is 13 residues long. V shed 7 bases, J shed 0 bases, and the junction held 4 bases outside the gene matches. The CDR3 region has the DNA TGCAGCGACCGGGACAGTAGCACAGATACGCAGTATTTT. The encoded protein is CSDRDSSTDTQYF.

CDR3 nucleotide sequence: TGTGCCAGCAGTTGGCGCCGGGACGGAAGCTCCTACGAGCAGTACTTC. It translates to CASSWRRDGSSYEQYF. The J gene is TRBJ2-7, the V gene TRBV7-9; either TRBD1 or TRBD2 may supply D (5 bases each). CDR1 is SEHNR and CDR2 is FQNEAQ in the germline V gene (reference sequence). Deletions cut 6 bases from V and 0 bases from J, with 18 bases between. The CDR3 spans 16 residues.

V gene TRBV27 combines with J gene TRBJ1-5; TRBD1 matches 7 bases. Germline loops: CDR1 MNHEY, CDR2 SMNVEV (reference sequence). The V gene end was trimmed by 5 bases and the J gene end by 2 bases; junction bases not matched to a gene: 6. The CDR3 contains 15 residues. CDR3 sequence (DNA): TGTGCCAGCAGTACTCAAACAGGGGGCAATCAGCCCCAGCATTTT. As protein: CASSTQTGGNQPQHF.

In DNA form, the CDR3 reads TGTGCCACCAGCAGAGATCGACAGGGAGGATCACCCCTCCACTTT. It specifies CATSRDRQGGSPLHF. The chain combines TRBV15 with TRBJ1-6; 7 bases line up with TRBD1. Germline V CDR1 and CDR2: LNHNV, YYDKDF (reference sequence). V shed 0 bases, J shed 10 bases, and the junction held 6 bases outside the gene matches. This CDR3 is built from 15 residues.

This clone was seen a handful of times. The chain recombines TRBV6-5 with TRBJ2-5, with D perhaps matching TRBD2 (6 bases). Trimming cost V 0 bases and J 5 bases, with 10 bases left between them. This CDR3 has 14 amino acids. Germline V gene data show CDR1 as MNHEY and CDR2 as SVGAGI. In DNA, the CDR3 is TGTGCCAGCAGTTACTCGTATGGGAGGGAGACCCAGTACTTC. This codes for CASSYSYGRETQYF.

CDR3 sequence (DNA): TGTGCCAGCAGCTCGGACTGGGATTCACCCCTCCACTTT. This encodes CASSSDWDSPLHF. The genes are TRBV7-2 and TRBJ1-6, with D uncertain. V shed 4 bases and J shed 8 bases, with 9 bases lying between them. This CDR3 has 13 amino acids. In germline, CDR1 is SGHTA, CDR2 FQGNSA.

V gene TRBV29-1 combines with J gene TRBJ2-3; TRBD2 aligns across 14 bases. V lost 7 bases to trimming and J lost 12 bases; unmatched junction nucleotides: 6. Germline CDR1 SQVTM, CDR2 ANQGSEA. The CDR3 is 12 residues long. The DNA of the CDR3 is TGCAGCGCCGGACTAGCGGGAGGCCCCCAGTATTTT. Its translation is CSAGLAGGPQYF.

This chain links TRBV5-1 with TRBJ2-5; D is uncertain. The germline V gene has CDR1 SGHRS and CDR2 YFSETQ. This CDR3 is built from 13 residues. V was cut by 0 bases and J by 1 base, with 4 bases left in between. CDR3 DNA sequence: TGCGCCAGCAGCTTGGGAAGCCAAGAGACCCAGTACTTC. Protein sequence: CASSLGSQETQYF.

This sequence joins TRBV30 and TRBJ1-1; maybe TRBD1 (5 bases). There are 13 residues in the CDR3. Per the germline V gene, CDR1 is GTSNPN and CDR2 is SVGIG (reference sequence). V was pared by 4 bases and J by 6 bases, with 15 bases between. CDR3 DNA sequence: TGTGCCTGGACCGGGACCAAACGGGCTGAAGCTTTCTTT. Translated: CAWTGTKRAEAFF.